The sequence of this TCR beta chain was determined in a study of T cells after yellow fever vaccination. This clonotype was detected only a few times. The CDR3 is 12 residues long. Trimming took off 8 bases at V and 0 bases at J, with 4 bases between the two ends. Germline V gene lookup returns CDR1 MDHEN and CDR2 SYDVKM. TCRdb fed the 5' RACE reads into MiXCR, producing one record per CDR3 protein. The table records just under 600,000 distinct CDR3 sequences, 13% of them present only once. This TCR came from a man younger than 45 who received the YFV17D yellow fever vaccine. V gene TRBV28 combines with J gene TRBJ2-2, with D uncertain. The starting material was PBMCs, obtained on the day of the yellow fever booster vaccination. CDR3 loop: CASPANTGELFF. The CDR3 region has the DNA TGTGCCAGCCCTGCGAACACCGGGGAGCTGTTTTTT. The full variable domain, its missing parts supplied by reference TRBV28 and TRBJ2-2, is DVKVTQSSRYLVKRTGEKVFLECVQDMDHENMFWYRQDPGLGLRLIYFSYDVKMKEKGDIPEGYSVSREKKERFSLILESASTNQTSMYLCASPANTGELFFGEGSRLTVL.